Below, 21 T cell receptor beta chains from the same sample are listed, as sequenced in a study of human thymus T cells. Repertoires were generated with immunoSEQ multiplex PCR, while TCRdb's copy carries only in-frame clones and drops some. Here the sample spans 55,000 to 70,000 clones, nearly 95% being singletons. Specimen: blood. These receptors came from a boy younger than two with a congenital heart defect but otherwise immunologically healthy.

V is TRBV30 and J is TRBJ2-7; D tentatively reads TRBD1 or TRBD2 (7 bases each). This CDR3 spans 14 amino acids. Germline V CDR1 and CDR2: GTSNPN, SVGIG (reference sequence). The V gene lost 7 bases and the J gene lost 3 bases, with 19 bases spanning the gap. The CDR3 protein is CASLDTRGGYEQYF. For the CDR3, the DNA is TGTGCCTCCCTCGACACCAGGGGGGGCTACGAGCAGTACTTC.

CDR3 in DNA: TGCGCCAGCAGCACTAGCGGGAGGGCCGATACGCAGTATTTT. The encoded protein is CASSTSGRADTQYF. This rearrangement joins TRBV5-1 to TRBJ2-3; 13 bases fit TRBD2. The CDR3 spans 14 residues. Germline CDR1 is SGHRS and CDR2 is YFSETQ. J lost 6 bases, V lost 4 bases, and 2 bases had no gene match.

This clone was counted a single time. V is TRBV5-1 and J is TRBJ2-1; TRBD2 aligns across 8 bases. CDR1 and CDR2 (germline): SGHRS, YFSETQ. Trimming took 2 bases from V and 8 from J; bases not matched to a gene: 6. The CDR3 loop spans 14 amino acids. CDR3 region: CASSFGTRLDEQFF. The CDR3 bases are TGCGCCAGCAGCTTCGGGACTAGATTGGATGAGCAGTTCTTC.

V is TRBV5-1 and J is TRBJ2-1, with 7 bases aligning to TRBD1. Germline V gene lookup returns CDR1 SGHRS and CDR2 YFSETQ. The CDR3 sequence is 15 residues long. V shed 0 bases, J shed 4 bases, and the junction held 4 bases outside the gene matches. The CDR3 nucleotides are TGCGCCAGCAGCTTGGAGGGACAGCCATACAATGAGCAGTTCTTC. Its protein product is CASSLEGQPYNEQFF.

V is TRBV7-6 and J is TRBJ1-2; TRBD1 agrees at 11 bases. This CDR3 contains 15 residues. V was pared by 5 bases and J by 4 bases, with 6 bases of the junction left unmatched. Germline values: CDR1 SGHVS, CDR2 FNYEAQ. In nucleotides, the CDR3 is TGTGCCAGCAGCCAGGGGACAGGGGGGGGCTATGGCTACACCTTC. This gives the protein CASSQGTGGGYGYTF.

The chain links TRBV5-6 to TRBJ2-3; 12 bases fit TRBD2. Germline V gene lookup returns CDR1 SGHDT and CDR2 YYEEEE. The CDR3 is made up of 16 amino acids. V dropped 7 bases and J dropped 5; count of bases not matched to a gene: 11. CDR3 coding DNA: TGTGCCAGCTCCCTTCTGACTAGCGGGAGAGGAGATACGCAGTATTTT. It encodes CASSLLTSGRGDTQYF.

The chain carries TRBV10-3 and TRBJ1-2; the D gene is possibly TRBD1 (6 bases). Germline CDR1 and CDR2: ENHRY and SYGVKD. Trimming cost V 2 bases and J 4 bases, with 8 bases left between them. The CDR3 covers 13 residues. The CDR3 protein is CAISETGTYGYTF. CDR3 nucleotide sequence: TGTGCCATCAGTGAGACAGGGACCTATGGCTACACCTTC.

The V gene is TRBV14, the J gene TRBJ2-5; no definite D call. Germline values: CDR1 SGHDN, CDR2 FVKESK. This CDR3 has 12 residues. Trimming took off 3 bases at V and 6 bases at J, with 8 bases between the two ends. CDR3 amino acids: CASSHLEKTQYF. In nucleotides, the CDR3 is TGTGCCAGCAGCCATTTGGAGAAGACCCAGTACTTC.

This chain uses TRBV2 with TRBJ2-1; 15 bases line up with TRBD2. The CDR3 runs to 16 residues. Unmatched junction bases numbered 4, after V lost 4 bases and J lost 6 bases. The germline CDR1 and CDR2 sequences are SNHLY and FYNNEI. CDR3 nucleotides: TGTGCCAGCAGTGCAGGGACTAGCGGGGGGACCAATGAGCAGTTCTTC. Amino acids: CASSAGTSGGTNEQFF.

J is TRBJ2-1 and V is TRBV19, with 11 nucleotides matching TRBD2. In germline, CDR1 is LNHDA, CDR2 SQIVND (reference sequence). J lost 4 bases, V lost 5 bases, and 7 bases had no gene match. This CDR3 region has 16 residues. The DNA for the CDR3 is TGTGCCAGTAGTGCATTCCTAGCGGGAGGTTACAATGAGCAGTTCTTC. This codes for CASSAFLAGGYNEQFF. Full variable domain (missing parts from reference TRBV19 and TRBJ2-1): DGGITQSPKYLFRKEGQNVTLSCEQNLNHDAMYWYRQDPGQGLRLIYYSQIVNDFQKGDIAEGYSVSREKKESFPLTVTSAQKNPTAFYLCASSAFLAGGYNEQFFGPGTRLTVL.

The chain carries TRBV6-1 and TRBJ2-7, with D maybe TRBD1 (5 bases). Trimming took off 0 bases at V and 0 bases at J, with 27 bases between the two ends. The CDR3 has 21 residues. The germline V gene encodes CDR1 MNHNS and CDR2 SASEGT. The CDR3 loop is CASSEARISINIRVPSYEQYF. The CDR3 coding sequence is TGTGCCAGCAGTGAAGCGCGTATCTCTATCAACATCAGGGTGCCCTCCTACGAGCAGTACTTC.

This chain uses TRBV7-9 with TRBJ2-5; tentative D call: TRBD2 (6 bases). The CDR3 covers 14 residues. Trimming cost V 1 base and J 4 bases, with 10 bases left between them. Looked up from germline, CDR1 is SEHNR and CDR2 is FQNEAQ (reference sequence). CDR3 loop: CASSLVQGGETQYF. The CDR3 nucleotides read TGTGCCAGCAGCTTAGTGCAGGGAGGAGAGACCCAGTACTTC.

V usage is TRBV13 and J usage is TRBJ2-5; 8 positions match TRBD1. V lost 2 bases to trimming and J lost 7 bases; unmatched junction nucleotides: 12. There are 16 residues in the CDR3. Germline V CDR1 and CDR2: PRHDT, FYEKMQ (reference sequence). This chain's CDR3 is CASSLPYTGQGGTQYF. In DNA, the CDR3 is TGTGCCAGCAGCTTACCCTACACCGGACAGGGAGGGACCCAGTACTTC.

The J gene is TRBJ1-2, the V gene TRBV2; possible D gene TRBD1, 5 bases. This CDR3 contains 14 residues. Trimming pared 4 bases from V and 4 bases from J, leaving 13 bases between. Germline V gene data show CDR1 as SNHLY and CDR2 as FYNNEI. The CDR3 region is CASSGSGTPYGYTF. DNA of the CDR3: TGTGCCAGCAGTGGGTCAGGGACCCCCTATGGCTACACCTTC.

The CDR3 coding sequence is TGTGCCAGCAGCGCCCTCTACGAGCAGTACTTC. It yields the protein CASSALYEQYF. This sequence joins TRBV7-9 and TRBJ2-7, with D unresolved. The CDR3 has 11 residues. The V gene lost 5 bases and the J gene lost 3 bases, with 5 bases spanning the gap. The V gene's germline CDR1 is SEHNR and CDR2 FQNEAQ (reference sequence).

The CDR3 sequence is CASSLGDRGALNTEAFF. The CDR3 bases are TGTGCCAGCAGCTTAGGTGACAGGGGGGCCTTGAACACTGAAGCTTTCTTT. The J gene is TRBJ1-1, the V gene TRBV7-9; 9 nucleotides agree with TRBD1. V shed 1 base, J shed 0 bases, and the junction held 6 bases outside the gene matches. Germline CDR1 SEHNR, CDR2 FQNEAQ (reference sequence). The CDR3 runs 17 residues. Full variable domain (outside the CDR3, taken from reference TRBV7-9 and TRBJ1-1): DTGVSQNPRHKITKRGQNVTFRCDPISEHNRLYWYRQTLGQGPEFLTYFQNEAQLEKSRLLSDRFSAERPKGSFSTLEIQRTEQGDSAMYLCASSLGDRGALNTEAFFGQGTRLTVV.

CDR3 nucleotides: TGCGCCAGCAGCTTAGGGACAGGGAACTACGAGCAGTACTTC. Residues: CASSLGTGNYEQYF. The chain has TRBV5-1 and TRBJ2-7; 9 bases fit TRBD1. Germline values: CDR1 SGHRS, CDR2 YFSETQ. V trimming: 2 bases; J trimming: 3 bases; junction bases outside the gene matches: 3. The CDR3 has 14 amino acids.

V usage is TRBV4-2 and J usage is TRBJ2-2; tentative D call: TRBD2 (6 bases). This CDR3 has 18 residues. Trimming shortened V by 0 bases and J by 1 base, and 15 bases separated the two germline ends. Looked up from germline, CDR1 is LGHNA and CDR2 is YNFKEQ. The CDR3 region is CASSQEGASGLNTGELFF. The CDR3 bases are TGTGCCAGCAGCCAAGAAGGGGCGAGCGGGCTGAACACCGGGGAGCTGTTTTTT.

CDR3 coding DNA: TGTGCCAGCAGCCAAGATAGCGGGAGCACAGATACGCAGTATTTT. It is translated as CASSQDSGSTDTQYF. The chain links TRBV4-2 to TRBJ2-3; 7 nucleotides line up with TRBD2. CDR3 length: 15 residues. The germline CDR1 and CDR2 sequences are LGHNA and YNFKEQ. The V gene end was trimmed by 0 bases and the J gene end by 0 bases; junction bases not matched to a gene: 0.

V and J are TRBV9 and TRBJ2-2; no definite D call. CDR1 is SGDLS and CDR2 is YYNGEE in the germline V gene. Trimming removed 0 bases at V and 5 bases at J, with 5 bases between. This CDR3 has 13 amino acids. Written as DNA, the CDR3 is TGTGCCAGCAGCGTAGAAGTAACCGGGGAGCTGTTTTTT. Amino acid sequence: CASSVEVTGELFF.

This rearrangement joins TRBV28 to TRBJ2-5; 8 nucleotides line up with TRBD1. Germline assignment: CDR1 MDHEN and CDR2 SYDVKM. This CDR3 is built from 13 residues. The V gene end was trimmed by 3 bases and the J gene end by 4 bases; junction bases not matched to a gene: 1. CDR3 protein: CASSFRGRETQYF. CDR3 sequence (DNA): TGTGCCAGCAGTTTCAGGGGGCGAGAGACCCAGTACTTC.